One sample yielded the 13 T cell receptor beta chains listed below, sequenced in a study of blood T cells in healthy people across ages. Primers used in a second PCR of about 6 to 12 cycles were a sample-barcoded 5' primer and a J-beta primer mix. TCRdb ran MiXCR on the 5' RACE reads and lists one entry per CDR3 protein. The table lists about 800,000 distinct CDR3 sequences, more than 20% of them singletons. This sample was also put to use in a study of T cells of mothers and their children.

Sequences were obtained from blood. The receptors come from a boy under 18 in good health.

CDR3 region: CASSFPGQGAKNIQYF. The CDR3, as DNA: TGTGCCAGCAGTTTCCCGGGACAGGGAGCCAAAAACATTCAGTACTTC. The chain combines TRBV27 with TRBJ2-4, with 9 bases fitting TRBD1. V shed 3 bases, J shed 0 bases, and the junction held 3 bases outside the gene matches. CDR1 and CDR2 from the germline V gene are MNHEY and SMNVEV (reference sequence). The CDR3 has 16 amino acids.

The chain combines TRBV12-3 or TRBV12-4 with TRBJ1-2, with D hard to call. With 5 bases removed from V and 5 bases from J, the gap between germline ends came to 6 bases. The CDR3 is made up of 11 amino acids. DNA for the CDR3: TGTGCCAGCAGTGCGGATTATGGCTACACCTTC. As protein: CASSADYGYTF.

The rearrangement joins TRBV6-6 to TRBJ2-5; weak D call: TRBD1 (6 bases). Germline V gene data show CDR1 as MNHNY and CDR2 as SVGAGI (reference sequence). V was shortened by 4 bases and J by 5 bases, with 17 bases between the two germline ends. This CDR3 is 15 amino acids long. The CDR3 DNA follows: TGTGCCAGCAGTTTCGGGACATCCCAGGGGGAGACCCAGTACTTC. Its protein product is CASSFGTSQGETQYF.

This clonotype was counted between two and nine times. The chain uses TRBV5-1 and TRBJ2-5; the match to TRBD2 covers 8 bases. The J call may not be correct, given that the DNA end is closer to TRBJ2-1. The CDR3 totals 14 residues. The germline V gene encodes CDR1 SGHRS and CDR2 YFSETQ. CDR3 sequence (DNA): TGCGCCAGTTATAGCGGGGCTGGGCAGGCTGAGCAGTTCTTC. Encoded protein: CASYSGAGQAEQFF.

This clonotype was counted only a few times. The V and J genes are TRBV10-3 and TRBJ2-1, with TRBD1 as a possible D gene (6 bases). The DNA end is a closer match to TRBJ2-5, so the J assignment may be wrong. From germline, CDR1 is ENHRY and CDR2 SYGVKD. The CDR3 runs to 17 residues. The CDR3 DNA follows: TGTGCCATCAGTGAGTCTGGGGACACATTCTCCCCGTGGACCCAGTACTTC. It is translated as CAISESGDTFSPWTQYF.

The J gene is TRBJ1-4, the V gene TRBV4-1; 10 bases map to TRBD1. V trimming: 2 bases; J trimming: 2 bases; junction bases outside the gene matches: 5. The CDR3 extends over 17 amino acids. Germline CDR1 is MGHRA and CDR2 is YSYEKL. CDR3 coding DNA: TGCGCCAGCAGCCAAAGGGACAGGGGAACCACTAATGAAAAACTGTTTTTT. It yields the protein CASSQRDRGTTNEKLFF.

This chain connects TRBV4-2 to TRBJ2-5; 7 nucleotides align to TRBD2. J lost 3 bases, V lost 0 bases, and 7 bases had no gene match. This CDR3 is 16 amino acids long. Per the germline V gene, CDR1 is LGHNA and CDR2 is YNFKEQ. CDR3: CASSQEFGGLEETQYF. The CDR3 DNA is TGTGCCAGCAGCCAAGAATTCGGGGGGTTGGAAGAGACCCAGTACTTC.

The chain joins TRBV28 to TRBJ2-5, with D possibly TRBD2 on 6 matching bases. Germline V lookup: CDR1 MDHEN, CDR2 SYDVKM. The V end lost 5 bases, the J end lost 5 bases, and 12 bases lay between the germline ends. This CDR3 comprises 13 residues. CDR3 sequence: CASSPHGRETQYF. The CDR3 DNA sequence: TGTGCCAGCAGTCCCCATGGGAGGGAGACCCAGTACTTC.

The sample holds a few counts of this clonotype. The V call is TRBV5-1, the J call TRBJ2-3; D might be TRBD1 (5 bases). This CDR3 contains 15 residues. V was trimmed by 0 bases and J by 5 bases, leaving 13 bases between them. Germline loops: CDR1 SGHRS, CDR2 YFSETQ. The CDR3: CASSLDRGSRDTQYF. The CDR3 DNA is TGCGCCAGCAGCTTGGATAGGGGTTCAAGAGATACGCAGTATTTT.

This clonotype was observed a few times. The chain is built from TRBV7-2 and TRBJ2-5; 8 nucleotides align to TRBD1. With V trimmed by 5 bases and J by 11 bases, 16 bases remained unmatched. Germline V lookup: CDR1 SGHTA, CDR2 FQGNSA. CDR3 size: 15 residues. CDR3 in amino acids: CASSPRTNRGNEQYF. The DNA for the CDR3 is TGTGCCAGCAGCCCGCGTACAAACAGGGGGAATGAGCAGTACTTC.

J is TRBJ1-2 and V is TRBV4-3; perhaps TRBD1 as D (5 bases). Germline V gene sequence: CDR1 LGHNA, CDR2 YSLEER. V lost 1 base to trimming and J lost 4 bases, with 10 bases between them. The CDR3 length is 14 residues. The CDR3 nucleotides read TGCGCCAGCAGCCAAGCAGGGAACCCCTATGGCTACACCTTC. Encoded protein: CASSQAGNPYGYTF.

CDR3 nucleotide sequence: TGTGCCAGCAGTCGGAGGACGGTGAACACTGAAGCTTTCTTT. It is translated as CASSRRTVNTEAFF. The V gene is TRBV28, the J gene TRBJ1-1; D gene unclear. Between the trimmed V and J ends, which lost 5 bases and 0 bases, there was a span of 10 bases. Germline-derived CDR1 and CDR2 are MDHEN and SYDVKM. The CDR3 contains 14 residues.

The chain has TRBV9 and TRBJ2-5; the D gene is possibly TRBD1 (5 bases). TRBJ2-7 explains the end of the DNA better; the J call may be wrong. The CDR3 runs to 13 residues. CDR1 is SGDLS and CDR2 is YYNGEE in the germline V gene. The CDR3 DNA reads TGTGCCAGCAGCGTGGGGCCCTACTACGAGCAGTACTTC. Encoded protein: CASSVGPYYEQYF.